Listed here is a single TCR beta chain. This sample is drawn from a study of blood T cell repertoires in COVID-19. Turning to the study itself: Samples representing acute and convalescent COVID-19 were sourced from the United States, Italy and Spain.

Methods used by the authors: Cell counts per sample came from amplifying reference gene primers. Produced via immunoSEQ multiplex PCR; TCRdb's table is partial and in-frame only. That table gives V, J and clone size, and the DNA gave D and trimming. The table includes about 320,000 clones, around 90% detected once. Adults between roughly 18 and 95 years of age took part from some 25 US areas. Cohort 3 recovered donors had two negative PCRs, clearance, or symptom resolution. Trimming shortened V by 2 bases and J by 6 bases, and 17 bases separated the two germline ends. This CDR3 is built from 15 residues. Germline CDR1 and CDR2: GTSNPN and SVGIG (reference sequence).

V and J are TRBV30 and TRBJ1-5; no firm D call. The sequence was obtained from a woman in her 30s who had recovered from COVID-19. The specimen was PBMCs or T cells enriched from blood (not recorded which). The chain's CDR3 is CAWSTPDAAGQPQHF. The CDR3 region has the DNA TGTGCCTGGAGTACCCCGGACGCGGCGGGTCAGCCCCAGCATTTT.